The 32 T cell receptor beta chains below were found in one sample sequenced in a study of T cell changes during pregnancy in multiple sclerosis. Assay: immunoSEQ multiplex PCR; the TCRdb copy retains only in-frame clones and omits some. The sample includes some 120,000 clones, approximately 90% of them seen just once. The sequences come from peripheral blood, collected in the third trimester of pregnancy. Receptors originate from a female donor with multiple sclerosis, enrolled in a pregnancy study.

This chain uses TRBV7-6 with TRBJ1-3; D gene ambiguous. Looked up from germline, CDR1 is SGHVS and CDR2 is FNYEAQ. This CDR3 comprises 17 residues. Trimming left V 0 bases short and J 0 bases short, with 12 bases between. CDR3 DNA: TGTGCCAGCAGCTTAGCGAGGTCGGGGAACTCTGGAAACACCATATATTTT. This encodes CASSLARSGNSGNTIYF.

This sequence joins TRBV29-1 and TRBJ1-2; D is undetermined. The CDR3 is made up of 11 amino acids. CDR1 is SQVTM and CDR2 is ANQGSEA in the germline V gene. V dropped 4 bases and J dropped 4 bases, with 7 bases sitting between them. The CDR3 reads CSVAGLYGYTF. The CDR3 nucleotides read TGCAGCGTTGCAGGTCTCTATGGCTACACCTTC.

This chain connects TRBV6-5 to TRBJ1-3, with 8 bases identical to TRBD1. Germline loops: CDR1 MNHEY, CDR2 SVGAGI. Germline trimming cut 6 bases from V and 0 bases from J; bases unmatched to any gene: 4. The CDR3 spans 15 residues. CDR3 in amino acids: CASSPDRVSGNTIYF. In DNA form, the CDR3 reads TGTGCCAGCAGCCCGGACAGGGTCTCTGGAAACACCATATATTTT.

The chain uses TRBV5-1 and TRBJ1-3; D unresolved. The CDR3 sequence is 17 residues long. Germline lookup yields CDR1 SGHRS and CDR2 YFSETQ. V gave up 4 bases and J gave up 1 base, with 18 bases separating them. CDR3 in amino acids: CASSLSGYRRSGNTIYF. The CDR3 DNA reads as TGCGCCAGCAGCCTATCGGGGTACCGGAGGTCTGGAAACACCATATATTTT. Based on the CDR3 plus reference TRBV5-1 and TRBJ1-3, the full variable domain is KAGVTQTPRYLIKTRGQQVTLSCSPISGHRSVSWYQQTPGQGLQFLFEYFSETQRNKGNFPGRFSGRQFSNSRSEMNVSTLELGDSALYLCASSLSGYRRSGNTIYFGEGSWLTVV.

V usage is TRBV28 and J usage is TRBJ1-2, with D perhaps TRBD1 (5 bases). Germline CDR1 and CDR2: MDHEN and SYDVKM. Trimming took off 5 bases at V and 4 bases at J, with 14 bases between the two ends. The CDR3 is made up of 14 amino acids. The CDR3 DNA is TGTGCCAGCAGTCGGACAAGAGTAGGCTATGGCTACACCTTC. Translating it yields CASSRTRVGYGYTF.

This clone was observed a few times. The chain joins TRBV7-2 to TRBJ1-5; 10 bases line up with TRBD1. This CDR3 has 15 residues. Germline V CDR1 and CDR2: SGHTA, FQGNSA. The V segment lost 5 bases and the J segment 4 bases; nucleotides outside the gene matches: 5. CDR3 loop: CASSIRTGGNQPQHF. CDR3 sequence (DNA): TGTGCCAGCAGCATTAGGACAGGGGGGAATCAGCCCCAGCATTTT.

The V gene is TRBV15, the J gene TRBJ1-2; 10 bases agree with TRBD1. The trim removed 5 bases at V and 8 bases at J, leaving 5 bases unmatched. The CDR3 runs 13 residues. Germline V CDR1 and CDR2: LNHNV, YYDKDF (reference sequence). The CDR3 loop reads CATSGGQGGGYTF. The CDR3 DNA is TGTGCCACCAGCGGCGGACAGGGGGGCGGCTACACCTTC.

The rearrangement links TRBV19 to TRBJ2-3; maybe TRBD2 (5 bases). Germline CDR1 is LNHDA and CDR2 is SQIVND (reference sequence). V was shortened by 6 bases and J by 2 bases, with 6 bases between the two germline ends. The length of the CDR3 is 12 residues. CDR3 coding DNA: TGTGCCAGTAGGACTAACACAGATACGCAGTATTTT. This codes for CASRTNTDTQYF.

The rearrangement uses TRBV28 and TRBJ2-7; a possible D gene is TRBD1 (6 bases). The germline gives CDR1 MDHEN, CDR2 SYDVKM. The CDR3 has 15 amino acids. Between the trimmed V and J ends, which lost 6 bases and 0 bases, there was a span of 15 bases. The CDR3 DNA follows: TGTGCCAGCAGGGAAAACAGGGTCCCCTCCTACGAGCAGTACTTC. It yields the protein CASRENRVPSYEQYF.

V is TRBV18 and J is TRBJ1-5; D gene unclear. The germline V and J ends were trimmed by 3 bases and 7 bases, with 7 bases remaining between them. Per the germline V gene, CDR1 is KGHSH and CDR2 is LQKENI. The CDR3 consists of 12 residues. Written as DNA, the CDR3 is TGTGCCAGCTCACCGCCGGGACAGCCCCAGCATTTT. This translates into CASSPPGQPQHF.

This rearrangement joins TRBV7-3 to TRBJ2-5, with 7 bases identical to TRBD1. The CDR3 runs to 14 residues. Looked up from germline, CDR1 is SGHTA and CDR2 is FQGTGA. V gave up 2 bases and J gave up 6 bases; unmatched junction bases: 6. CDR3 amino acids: CASSLQGDRKTQYF. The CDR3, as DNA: TGTGCCAGCAGCTTACAGGGGGATCGGAAGACCCAGTACTTC.

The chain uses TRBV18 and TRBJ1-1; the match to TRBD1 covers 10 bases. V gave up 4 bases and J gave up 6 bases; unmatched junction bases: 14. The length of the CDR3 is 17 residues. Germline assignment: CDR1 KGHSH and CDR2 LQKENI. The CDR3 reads CASSLLWGTGEDAEAFF. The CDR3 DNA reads TGTGCCAGCTCACTACTGTGGGGGACAGGGGAGGATGCTGAAGCTTTCTTT.

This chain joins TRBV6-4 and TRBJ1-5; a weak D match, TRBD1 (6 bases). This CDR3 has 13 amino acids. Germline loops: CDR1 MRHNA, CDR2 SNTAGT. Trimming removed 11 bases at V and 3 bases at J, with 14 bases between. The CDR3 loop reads CAPADSFNQPQHF. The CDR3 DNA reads TGTGCCCCCGCGGACAGCTTCAATCAGCCCCAGCATTTT.

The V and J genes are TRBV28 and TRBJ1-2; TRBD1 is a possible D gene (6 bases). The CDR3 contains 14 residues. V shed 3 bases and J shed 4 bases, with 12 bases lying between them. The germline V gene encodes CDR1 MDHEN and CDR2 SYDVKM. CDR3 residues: CASSFNGQLYGYTF. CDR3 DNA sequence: TGTGCCAGCAGTTTTAACGGACAGCTCTATGGCTACACCTTC.

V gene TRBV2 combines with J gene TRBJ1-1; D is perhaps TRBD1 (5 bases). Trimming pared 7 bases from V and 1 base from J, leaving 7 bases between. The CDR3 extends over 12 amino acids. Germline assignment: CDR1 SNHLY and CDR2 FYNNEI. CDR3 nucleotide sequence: TGTGCCAGCACTGACAGGAACACTGAAGCTTTCTTT. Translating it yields CASTDRNTEAFF.

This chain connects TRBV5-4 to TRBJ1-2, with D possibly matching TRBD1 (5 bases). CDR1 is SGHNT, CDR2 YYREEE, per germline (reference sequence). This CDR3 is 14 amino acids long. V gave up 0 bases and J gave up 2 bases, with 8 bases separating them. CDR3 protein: CASSLGTSNYGYTF. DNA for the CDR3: TGTGCCAGCAGCTTGGGGACATCGAACTATGGCTACACCTTC.

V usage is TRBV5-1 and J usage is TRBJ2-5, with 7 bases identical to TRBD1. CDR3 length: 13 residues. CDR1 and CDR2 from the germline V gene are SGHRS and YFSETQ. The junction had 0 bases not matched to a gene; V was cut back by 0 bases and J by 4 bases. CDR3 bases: TGCGCCAGCAGCTTGGACAGGGGAGAGACCCAGTACTTC. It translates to CASSLDRGETQYF.

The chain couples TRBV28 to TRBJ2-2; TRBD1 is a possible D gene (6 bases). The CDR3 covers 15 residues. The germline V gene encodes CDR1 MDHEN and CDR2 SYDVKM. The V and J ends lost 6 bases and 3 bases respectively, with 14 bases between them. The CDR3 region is CASSENRDDTGELFF. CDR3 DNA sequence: TGTGCCAGCAGCGAGAACAGGGATGACACCGGGGAGCTGTTTTTT.

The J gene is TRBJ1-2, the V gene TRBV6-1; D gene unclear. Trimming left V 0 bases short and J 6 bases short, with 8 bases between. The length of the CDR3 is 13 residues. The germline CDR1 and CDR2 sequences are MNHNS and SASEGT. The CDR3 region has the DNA TGTGCCAGCAGTGAAGCGCGGGTGGATGGCTACACCTTC. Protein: CASSEARVDGYTF.

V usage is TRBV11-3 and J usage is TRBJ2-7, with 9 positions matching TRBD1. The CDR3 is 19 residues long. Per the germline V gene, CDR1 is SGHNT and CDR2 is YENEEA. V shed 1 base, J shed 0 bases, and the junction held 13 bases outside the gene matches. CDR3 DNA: TGTGCCAGCAGCTTAGCCGGGCGACAGGGGGTGAGGAGCTCCTACGAGCAGTACTTC. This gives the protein CASSLAGRQGVRSSYEQYF. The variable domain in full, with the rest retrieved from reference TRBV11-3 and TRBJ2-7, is EAGVVQSPRYKIIEKKQPVAFWCNPISGHNTLYWYLQNLGQGPELLIRYENEEAVDDSQLPKDRFSAERLKGVDSTLKIQPAELGDSAVYLCASSLAGRQGVRSSYEQYFGPGTRLTVT.

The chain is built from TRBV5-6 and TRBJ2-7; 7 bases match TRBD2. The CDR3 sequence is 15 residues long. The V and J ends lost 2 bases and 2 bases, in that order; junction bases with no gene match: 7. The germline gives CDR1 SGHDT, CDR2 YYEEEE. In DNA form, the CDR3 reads TGTGCCAGCAGCTTCTCAGCGGGATGGGCCTACGAGCAGTACTTC. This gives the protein CASSFSAGWAYEQYF.

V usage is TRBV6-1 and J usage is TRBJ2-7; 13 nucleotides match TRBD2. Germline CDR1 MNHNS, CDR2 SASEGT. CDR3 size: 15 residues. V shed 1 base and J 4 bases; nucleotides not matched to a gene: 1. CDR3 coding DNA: TGTGCCAGCAGTGAAGTACTAGCGGGAGGGTACGAGCAGTACTTC. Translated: CASSEVLAGGYEQYF.

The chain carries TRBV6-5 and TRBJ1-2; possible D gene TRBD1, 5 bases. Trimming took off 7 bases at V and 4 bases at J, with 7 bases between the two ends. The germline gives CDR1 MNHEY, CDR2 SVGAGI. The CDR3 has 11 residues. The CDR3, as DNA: TGTGCCAGCACCGGGGGCTATGGCTACACCTTC. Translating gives CASTGGYGYTF.

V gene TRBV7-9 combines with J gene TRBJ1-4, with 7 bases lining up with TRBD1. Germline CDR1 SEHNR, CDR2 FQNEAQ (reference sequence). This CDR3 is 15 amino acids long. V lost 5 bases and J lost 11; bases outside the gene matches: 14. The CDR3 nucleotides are TGTGCCAGCAGCCCCTCACAGGGGTTAGGCCCTAAACTGTTTTTT. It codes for CASSPSQGLGPKLFF.

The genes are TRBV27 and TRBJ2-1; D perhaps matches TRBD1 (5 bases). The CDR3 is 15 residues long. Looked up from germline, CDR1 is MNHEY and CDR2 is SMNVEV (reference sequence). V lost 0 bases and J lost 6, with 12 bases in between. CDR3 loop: CASSLSQGIGNEQFF. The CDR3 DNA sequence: TGTGCCAGCAGTTTATCCCAGGGTATAGGCAATGAGCAGTTCTTC.

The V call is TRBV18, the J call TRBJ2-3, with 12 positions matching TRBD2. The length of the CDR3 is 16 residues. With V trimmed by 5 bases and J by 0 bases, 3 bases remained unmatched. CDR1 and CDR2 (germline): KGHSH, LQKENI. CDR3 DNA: TGTGCCAGCTCATCCGGACTAGCGGGGAGCACAGATACGCAGTATTTT. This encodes CASSSGLAGSTDTQYF.

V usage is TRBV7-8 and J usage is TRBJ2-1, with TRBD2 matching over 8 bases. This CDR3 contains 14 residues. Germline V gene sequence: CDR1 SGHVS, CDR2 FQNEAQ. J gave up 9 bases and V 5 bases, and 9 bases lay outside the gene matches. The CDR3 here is CASSPGRGSVEQFF. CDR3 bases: TGTGCCAGCAGCCCCGGGAGGGGGTCGGTTGAGCAGTTCTTC.

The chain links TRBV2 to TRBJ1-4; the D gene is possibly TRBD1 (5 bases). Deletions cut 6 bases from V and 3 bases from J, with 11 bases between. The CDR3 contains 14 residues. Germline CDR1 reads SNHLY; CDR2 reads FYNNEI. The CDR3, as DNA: TGTGCCAGCAGAAAAAGGGGTCCTAATGAAAAACTGTTTTTT. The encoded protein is CASRKRGPNEKLFF.

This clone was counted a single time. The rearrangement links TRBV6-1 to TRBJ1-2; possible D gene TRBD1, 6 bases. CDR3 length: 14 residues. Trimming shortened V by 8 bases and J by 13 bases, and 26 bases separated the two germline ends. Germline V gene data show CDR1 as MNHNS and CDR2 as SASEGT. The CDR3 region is CASSQRGGNAGCTF. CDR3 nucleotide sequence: TGTGCCAGCTCCCAGAGGGGGGGCAACGCTGGTTGCACCTTC.

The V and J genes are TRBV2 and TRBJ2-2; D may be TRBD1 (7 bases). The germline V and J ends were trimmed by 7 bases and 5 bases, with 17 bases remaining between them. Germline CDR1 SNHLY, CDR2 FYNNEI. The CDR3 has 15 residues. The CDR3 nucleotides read TGTGCCAGCAACCAAGGCGCAGGGGGGACCGGGGAGCTGTTTTTT. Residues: CASNQGAGGTGELFF.

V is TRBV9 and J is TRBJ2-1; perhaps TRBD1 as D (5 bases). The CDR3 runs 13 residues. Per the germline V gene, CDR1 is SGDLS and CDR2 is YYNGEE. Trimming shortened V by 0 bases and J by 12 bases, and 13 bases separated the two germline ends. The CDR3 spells CASSVVQQGGQFF. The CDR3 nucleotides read TGTGCCAGCAGCGTAGTTCAGCAGGGCGGGCAGTTCTTC.

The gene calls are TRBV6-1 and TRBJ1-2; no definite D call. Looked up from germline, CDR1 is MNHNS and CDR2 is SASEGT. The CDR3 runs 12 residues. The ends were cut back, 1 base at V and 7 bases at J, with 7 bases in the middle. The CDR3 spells CASSEVKAGYTF. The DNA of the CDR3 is TGTGCCAGCAGTGAAGTGAAAGCTGGCTACACCTTC.